This T cell receptor (beta chain) was identified in a study of CD8+CD57+ T cells in acquired aplastic anemia. The CDR3 is made up of 17 amino acids. CDR1 LGHNA and CDR2 YSLEER come from the germline V gene. J was trimmed by 4 bases and V by 0 bases; bases with no gene match: 6. Genomic DNA provided the template from which TCR beta VDJ and CDR3 profiles were obtained. One entry per CDR3 protein results from TCRdb running MiXCR on the reads. This sample has 150,000 to 200,000 distinct CDR3 sequences; around 45% occur once, and the top ten carry over 0.95%. The origin of this receptor is a human donor in good health. The gene calls are TRBV4-3 and TRBJ1-3; 10 nucleotides align to TRBD1. The sequenced sample consisted of sorted CD4+, CD8+, or CD8+CD57+ T cells (not recorded which) from PBMCs. The CDR3 DNA is TGCGCCAGCAGCCAAGAATGGGGACAGGGGATAGGAAACACCATATATTTT. Translation: CASSQEWGQGIGNTIYF.